This T cell receptor beta chain was sequenced in a study of cytomegalovirus exposure and HLA in healthy donors. Notes on the study in general: Per a later analysis, HLA-associated TCR beta chains showed more clonal expansion than other, equally common TCR beta chains. Earlier analysis yielded a pattern in which most TCR beta V segments were productive about 87% or about 30% of the time.

The CDR3 contains 13 residues. Germline V gene lookup returns CDR1 SGHAT and CDR2 FQNNGV. V was cut by 5 bases and J by 0 bases, with 5 bases left in between. A word on this clone: Antigen specificity is unknown. Other DNA sequences in the same sample also yield this CDR3.

The PCR used 60 Vbeta and 13 Jbeta primers. The table came from immunoSEQ multiplex PCR; TCRdb's copy has only in-frame clones and leaves some out. The sample contains fewer than 200,000 clones, around three quarters of which appear only once. The TCR was taken from a woman in her thirties or forties in good health and CMV-seronegative. The rearrangement uses TRBV11-2 and TRBJ1-3, with unresolved D. Sequencing used PBMCs. The CDR3 region has the DNA TGTGCCAGCAGCCCGGGCTCTGGAAACACCATATATTTT. It translates to CASSPGSGNTIYF.